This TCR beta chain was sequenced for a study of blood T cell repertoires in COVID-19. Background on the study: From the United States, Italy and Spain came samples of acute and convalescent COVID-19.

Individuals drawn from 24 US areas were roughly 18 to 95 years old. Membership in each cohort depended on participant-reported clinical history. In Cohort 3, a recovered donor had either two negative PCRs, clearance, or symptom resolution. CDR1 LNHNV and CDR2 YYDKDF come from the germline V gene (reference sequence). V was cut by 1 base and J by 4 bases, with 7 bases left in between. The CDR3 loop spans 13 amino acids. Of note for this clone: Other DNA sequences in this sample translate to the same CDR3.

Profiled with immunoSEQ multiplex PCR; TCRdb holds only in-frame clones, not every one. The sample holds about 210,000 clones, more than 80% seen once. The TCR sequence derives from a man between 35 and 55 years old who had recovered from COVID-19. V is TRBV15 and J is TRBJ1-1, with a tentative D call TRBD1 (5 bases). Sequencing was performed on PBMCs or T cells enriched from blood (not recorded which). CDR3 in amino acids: CATSRGGGTEAFF. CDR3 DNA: TGTGCCACCAGCAGAGGGGGGGGCACTGAAGCTTTCTTT. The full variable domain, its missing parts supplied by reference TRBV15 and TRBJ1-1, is DAMVIQNPRYQVTQFGKPVTLSCSQTLNHNVMYWYQQKSSQAPKLLFHYYDKDFNNEADTPDNFQSRRPNTSFCFLDIRSPGLGDTAMYLCATSRGGGTEAFFGQGTRLTVV.